The next 19 T cell receptor beta chains were all read from a single sample in a study of T-cell reconstitution after alpha-beta-depleted transplantation in children. Preparation of the TCRbeta library involved a method that used unique molecular identifiers. Via MiXCR, TCRdb re-called the PCR reads, giving one row per CDR3 protein. Of around 480,000 distinct CDR3 sequences detected, about 31% appear once; the ten largest clones hold 2% to 2.5%. Here the sequenced sample was PBMCs from the stem cell graft donor, taken from the stem cell graft. All receptors come from a human donor who donated a stem cell graft to a child with aplastic anemia.

The V gene is TRBV28, the J gene TRBJ2-1, with a tentative D call TRBD1 (5 bases). Trimming stripped 3 bases from V and 8 bases from J, with 11 bases between. The germline V gene has CDR1 MDHEN and CDR2 SYDVKM. The CDR3 is made up of 13 amino acids. For the CDR3, the DNA is TGTGCCAGCAGTTTTTTCAGGGTCGATGAGCAGTTCTTC. This codes for CASSFFRVDEQFF.

V gene TRBV7-2 combines with J gene TRBJ1-4, with D possibly matching TRBD1 (5 bases). CDR1 is SGHTA, CDR2 FQGNSA, per germline. The V and J ends lost 1 base and 11 bases respectively, with 17 bases between them. This CDR3 is built from 15 residues. CDR3 sequence reads: CASSLVEGVTGKLFF. The CDR3 nucleotides read TGTGCCAGCAGCTTAGTGGAAGGGGTCACGGGGAAACTGTTTTTT. Drawing the rest from reference TRBV7-2 and TRBJ1-4, the complete variable domain is GAGVSQSPSNKVTEKGKDVELRCDPISGHTALYWYRQSLGQGLEFLIYFQGNSAPDKSGLPSDRFSAERTGGSVSTLTIQRTQQEDSAVYLCASSLVEGVTGKLFFGSGTQLSVL.

The V call is TRBV28, the J call TRBJ2-7; a weak D match, TRBD1 (6 bases). The CDR3 runs 15 residues. V was shortened by 3 bases and J by 4 bases, with 16 bases between the two germline ends. Germline values: CDR1 MDHEN, CDR2 SYDVKM. The chain's CDR3 is CASSFIQGITYEQYF. Here the CDR3 DNA reads TGTGCCAGCAGTTTCATACAGGGAATTACGTACGAGCAGTACTTC.

J is TRBJ1-5 and V is TRBV6-2 or TRBV6-3; D may be TRBD1 (5 bases). Looked up from germline, CDR1 is MNHEY and CDR2 is SVGEGT. The germline V and J ends were trimmed by 10 bases and 1 base, with 14 bases remaining between them. The CDR3 has 14 residues. CDR3 DNA sequence: TGTGCCACCCGGGGGGGAGGAAGCAATCAGCCCCAGCATTTT. This gives the protein CATRGGGSNQPQHF.

V gene TRBV7-2 combines with J gene TRBJ2-7; D gene ambiguous. Trimming cost V 1 base and J 4 bases, with 14 bases left between them. Germline V gene data show CDR1 as SGHTA and CDR2 as FQGNSA. The CDR3 has 15 amino acids. Here the CDR3 reads CASSLERGAFYEQYF. DNA for the CDR3: TGTGCCAGCAGCTTAGAGAGAGGCGCATTTTACGAGCAGTACTTC.

The J gene is TRBJ2-7, the V gene TRBV18; D uncertain. There are 13 residues in the CDR3. Per the germline V gene, CDR1 is KGHSH and CDR2 is LQKENI. With 4 bases removed from V and 2 bases from J, the gap between germline ends came to 9 bases. CDR3 nucleotide sequence: TGTGCCAGCTCACTGGGCGAACCCTACGAGCAGTACTTC. This encodes CASSLGEPYEQYF.

This clonotype was found a few times. The chain combines TRBV7-9 with TRBJ1-1; TRBD1 is a possible D gene (5 bases). Per the germline V gene, CDR1 is SEHNR and CDR2 is FQNEAQ (reference sequence). Trimming removed 1 base from V and 5 bases from J, with 14 bases in between. This CDR3 comprises 15 residues. The CDR3 DNA is TGTGCCAGCAGCTTAGAGTGGCAGGGTGGGACTGAAGCTTTCTTT. It codes for CASSLEWQGGTEAFF.

This clonotype was seen a few times. The rearrangement joins TRBV20-1 to TRBJ1-5; no reliable D call. V shed 6 bases and J shed 1 base, with 10 bases lying between them. This CDR3 region has 13 residues. CDR1 and CDR2 (germline): DFQATT, SNEGSKA (reference sequence). The CDR3 here is CSAGESSNQPQHF. For the CDR3, the DNA is TGCAGTGCCGGAGAGAGCAGCAATCAGCCCCAGCATTTT.

The chain links TRBV12-3 or TRBV12-4 to TRBJ1-5; the match to TRBD1 covers 10 bases. After removal of 7 bases from V and 6 bases from J, the junction contained 9 bases not matched to a gene. The CDR3 totals 15 residues. CDR3 bases: TGTGCCAGCACCCCGGGACAGGGGTTGAGTCAGCCCCAGCATTTT. Protein product: CASTPGQGLSQPQHF.

J is TRBJ2-1 and V is TRBV14; D might be TRBD2 (6 bases). The CDR3 is made up of 15 amino acids. CDR1 is SGHDN, CDR2 FVKESK, per germline. Trimming shortened V by 1 base and J by 6 bases, and 13 bases separated the two germline ends. The CDR3 DNA is TGTGCCAGCAGCCAAGTCGTCGGGAGATCCAATGAGCAGTTCTTC. Its protein is CASSQVVGRSNEQFF.

The chain has TRBV29-1 and TRBJ2-7; 9 bases are a match to TRBD1. Germline values: CDR1 SQVTM, CDR2 ANQGSEA. This CDR3 has 12 amino acids. The V and J ends lost 7 bases and 6 bases, in that order; junction bases with no gene match: 7. The CDR3 coding sequence is TGCAGCGCGCTGGGGACAGGGACCGAGCAGTACGTC. Its protein is CSALGTGTEQYV.

This chain links TRBV10-3 with TRBJ1-1; D is unresolved. The germline CDR1 and CDR2 sequences are ENHRY and SYGVKD. The CDR3 totals 14 residues. V was pared by 0 bases and J by 0 bases, with 5 bases between. The CDR3 here is CAISESGMNTEAFF. The CDR3 nucleotides are TGTGCCATCAGTGAGTCAGGTATGAACACTGAAGCTTTCTTT.

The chain uses TRBV6-2 or TRBV6-3 and TRBJ2-7, with 7 positions matching TRBD2. This CDR3 has 15 amino acids. The germline gives CDR1 MNHEY, CDR2 SVGEGT. J gave up 3 bases and V 2 bases, and 7 bases lay outside the gene matches. The CDR3 DNA is TGTGCCAGCAGTTACGCGGGAGACTCTGGCTACGAGCAGTACTTC. Translated, it gives CASSYAGDSGYEQYF.

In this sample, this clonotype turned up a few times. The rearrangement links TRBV12-3 or TRBV12-4 to TRBJ2-3; 9 nucleotides match TRBD2. The CDR3 is made up of 14 amino acids. Trimming at V came to 8 bases and at J to 3 bases, leaving 6 bases not matched to a gene. Here the CDR3 reads CASLIAGETDTQYF. DNA for the CDR3: TGTGCCAGCTTAATAGCGGGGGAGACAGATACGCAGTATTTT.

This chain joins TRBV5-5 and TRBJ1-2; 7 bases match TRBD1. Trimming removed 1 base from V and 8 bases from J; junction bases left unmatched: 11. This CDR3 has 15 amino acids. Germline CDR1 reads SGHKS; CDR2 reads YYEKEE (reference sequence). DNA of the CDR3: TGTGCCAGCAGCTTGTATGAGGGGGCGCTTGGGGGCTACACCTTC. It specifies CASSLYEGALGGYTF.

Of note for this clonotype: Relative to the germline gene, one junction end is altered; a read error may explain this. Here the CDR3 reads CASSSRTTRSRPGWYF. The CDR3 coding sequence is TGTGCCAGCAGCTCCCGAACAACACGGTCGAGGCCAGGGTGGTATTTT. The chain has TRBV6-1 and TRBJ1-5, with D tentatively TRBD1 (5 bases). Germline-derived CDR1 and CDR2 are MNHNS and SASEGT. This CDR3 is 16 amino acids long.

This clonotype appeared a few times. This chain uses TRBV28 with TRBJ2-3; 8 positions agree with TRBD2. J gave up 4 bases and V 2 bases, and 2 bases lay outside the gene matches. This CDR3 spans 14 amino acids. The V gene's germline CDR1 is MDHEN and CDR2 SYDVKM. CDR3 region: CASSLSGSPDTQYF. CDR3 bases: TGTGCCAGCAGTTTAAGCGGGAGCCCAGATACGCAGTATTTT.

The chain has TRBV12-5 and TRBJ1-5; perhaps TRBD1 as D (6 bases). This CDR3 is 17 amino acids long. Germline values: CDR1 LGHNT, CDR2 FRNRAP. The V end lost 0 bases, the J end lost 6 bases, and 18 bases lay between the germline ends. CDR3 region: CASGLVPGTMSSQPQHF. In nucleotides, the CDR3 is TGTGCTAGTGGTTTGGTACCTGGGACAATGTCCTCTCAGCCCCAGCATTTT.

This chain uses TRBV12-3 or TRBV12-4 with TRBJ2-2, with TRBD2 identical over 8 bases. The CDR3 is 17 residues long. Trimming took 2 bases from V and 3 from J; bases not matched to a gene: 8. CDR3 protein: CASSLLGSGMHTGELFF. DNA for the CDR3: TGTGCCAGCAGTTTATTGGGTAGCGGGATGCACACCGGGGAGCTGTTTTTT.